The count of the clone carrying this TCR beta chain is one. Clones were read by immunoSEQ multiplex PCR, and TCRdb kept only the in-frame ones, dropping some. Of 190,000 or so clones in the sample, 80% to 90% were seen once. The data derive from a study of blood T cell repertoires in COVID-19. The CDR3 consists of 16 residues. This chain connects TRBV21-1 to TRBJ1-4; the tabulated D call, TRBD1, remains unverified against the DNA. TRBV21-1 is an annotated pseudogene. This clonotype was obtained from a woman aged 70-85 years with acute or convalescent COVID-19. Sequenced material: peripheral blood. Here the CDR3 reads CASSKEPGQKNEKLFF. CDR3 nucleotides: TGTGCCAGCAGCAAAGAGCCGGGACAGAAGAATGAAAAACTGTTTTTT.